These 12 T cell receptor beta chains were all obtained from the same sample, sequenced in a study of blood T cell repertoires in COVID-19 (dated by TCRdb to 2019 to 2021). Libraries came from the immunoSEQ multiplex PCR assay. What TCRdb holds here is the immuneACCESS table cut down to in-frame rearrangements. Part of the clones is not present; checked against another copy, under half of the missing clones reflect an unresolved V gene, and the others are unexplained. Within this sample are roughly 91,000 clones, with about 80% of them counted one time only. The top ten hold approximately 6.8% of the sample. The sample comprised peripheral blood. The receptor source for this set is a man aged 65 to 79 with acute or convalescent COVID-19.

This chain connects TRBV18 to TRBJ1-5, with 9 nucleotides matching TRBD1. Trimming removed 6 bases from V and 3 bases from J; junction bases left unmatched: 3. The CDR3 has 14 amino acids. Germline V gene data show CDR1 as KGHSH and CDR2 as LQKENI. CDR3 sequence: CASSRQGDNQPQHF. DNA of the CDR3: TGTGCCAGCTCTCGACAGGGGGACAATCAGCCCCAGCATTTT.

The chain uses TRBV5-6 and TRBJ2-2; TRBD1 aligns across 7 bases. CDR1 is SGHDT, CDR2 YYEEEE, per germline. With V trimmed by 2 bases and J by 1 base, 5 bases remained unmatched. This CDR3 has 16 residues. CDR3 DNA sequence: TGTGCCAGCAGCTTTCTTGACAGGGAGAACACCGGGGAGCTGTTTTTT. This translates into CASSFLDRENTGELFF.

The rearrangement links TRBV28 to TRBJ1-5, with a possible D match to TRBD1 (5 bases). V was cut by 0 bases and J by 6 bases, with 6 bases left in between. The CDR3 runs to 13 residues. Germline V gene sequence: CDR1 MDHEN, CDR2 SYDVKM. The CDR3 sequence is CASSLWGPQPQHF. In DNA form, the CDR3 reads TGTGCCAGCAGTTTATGGGGGCCTCAGCCCCAGCATTTT.

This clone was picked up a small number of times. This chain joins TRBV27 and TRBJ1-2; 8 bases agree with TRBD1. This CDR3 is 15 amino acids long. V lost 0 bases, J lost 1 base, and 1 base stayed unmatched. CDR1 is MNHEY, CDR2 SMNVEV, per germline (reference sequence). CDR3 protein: CASSLSTGGNYGYTF. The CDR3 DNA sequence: TGTGCCAGCAGTTTATCAACAGGGGGTAACTATGGCTACACCTTC.

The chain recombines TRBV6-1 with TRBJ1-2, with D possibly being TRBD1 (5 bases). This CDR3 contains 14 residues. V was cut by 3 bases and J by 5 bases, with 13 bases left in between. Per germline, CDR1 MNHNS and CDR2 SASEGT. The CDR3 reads CASSDITGRYGYTF. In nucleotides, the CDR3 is TGTGCCAGCAGTGATATTACAGGAAGGTATGGCTACACCTTC.

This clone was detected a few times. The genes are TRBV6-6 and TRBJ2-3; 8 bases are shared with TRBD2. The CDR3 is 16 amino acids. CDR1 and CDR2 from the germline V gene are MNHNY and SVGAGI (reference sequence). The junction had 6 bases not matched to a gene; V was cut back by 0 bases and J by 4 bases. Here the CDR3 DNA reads TGTGCCAGCAGTTACTCGGGACTAGGGTATGCAGATACGCAGTATTTT. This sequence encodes CASSYSGLGYADTQYF.

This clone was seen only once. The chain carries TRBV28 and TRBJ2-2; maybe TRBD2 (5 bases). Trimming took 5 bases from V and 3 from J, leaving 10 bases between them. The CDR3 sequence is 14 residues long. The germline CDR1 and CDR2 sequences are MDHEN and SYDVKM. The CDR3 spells CASSLDYYTGELFF. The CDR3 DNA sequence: TGTGCCAGCAGTCTTGACTATTACACCGGGGAGCTGTTTTTT.

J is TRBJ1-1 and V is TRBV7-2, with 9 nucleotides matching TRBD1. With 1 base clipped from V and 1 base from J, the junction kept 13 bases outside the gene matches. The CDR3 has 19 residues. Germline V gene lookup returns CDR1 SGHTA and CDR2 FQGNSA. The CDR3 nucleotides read TGTGCCAGCAGCTTAGTCGATACAGGGGGCTTCGGGGCGAACACTGAAGCTTTCTTT. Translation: CASSLVDTGGFGANTEAFF.

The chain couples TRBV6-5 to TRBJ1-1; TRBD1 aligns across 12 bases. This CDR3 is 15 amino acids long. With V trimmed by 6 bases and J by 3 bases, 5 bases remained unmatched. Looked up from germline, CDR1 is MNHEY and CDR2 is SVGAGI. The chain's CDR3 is CASSSGQGADTEAFF. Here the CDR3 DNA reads TGTGCCAGCAGCTCGGGACAGGGGGCAGACACTGAAGCTTTCTTT.

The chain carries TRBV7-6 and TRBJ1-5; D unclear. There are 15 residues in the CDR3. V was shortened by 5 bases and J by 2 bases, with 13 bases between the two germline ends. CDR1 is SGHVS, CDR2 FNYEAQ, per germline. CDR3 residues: CASSQSFGGNQPQHF. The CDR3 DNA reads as TGTGCCAGCAGCCAGAGCTTCGGGGGCAATCAGCCCCAGCATTTT.

CDR3 amino acids: CASSLRLAGGPLNEQFF. The CDR3 region has the DNA TGTGCCAGCAGCCTGCGACTAGCGGGAGGGCCTCTAAATGAGCAGTTCTTC. The chain combines TRBV9 with TRBJ2-1; TRBD2 matches at 14 bases. V dropped 4 bases and J dropped 7; count of bases not matched to a gene: 10. CDR1 is SGDLS and CDR2 is YYNGEE in the germline V gene. This CDR3 is built from 17 residues.

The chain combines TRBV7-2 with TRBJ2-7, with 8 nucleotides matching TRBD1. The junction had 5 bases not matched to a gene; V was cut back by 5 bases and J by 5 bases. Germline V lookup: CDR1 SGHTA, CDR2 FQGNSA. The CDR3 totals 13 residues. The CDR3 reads CASSDNRGDEQYV. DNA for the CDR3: TGTGCCAGCAGCGACAACAGGGGGGACGAGCAGTACGTC.